This T cell receptor (beta chain) stems from a study of T cell responses to AZD1222 COVID-19 vaccine. TCRdb's copy holds only in-frame clones and misses some; the assay was immunoSEQ multiplex PCR. The sample gives 20,000 to 25,000 clones, 82% of which show up once; around 46% is in the top ten. The CDR3 spans 10 residues. The V and J ends lost 3 bases and 6 bases respectively, with 0 bases between them. Germline CDR1 is MDHEN and CDR2 is SYDVKM. This clone was counted between two and nine times. Material: peripheral blood, obtained on day 0 of AZD1222 vaccination. The chain combines TRBV28 with TRBJ1-5; D not certain. The receptor comes from an adult in good health. The DNA of the CDR3 is TGTGCCAGCAGTTTTCAGCCCCAGCATTTT. Translating gives CASSFQPQHF. Based on the CDR3 plus reference TRBV28 and TRBJ1-5, the full variable domain is DVKVTQSSRYLVKRTGEKVFLECVQDMDHENMFWYRQDPGLGLRLIYFSYDVKMKEKGDIPEGYSVSREKKERFSLILESASTNQTSMYLCASSFQPQHFGDGTRLSIL.